Presented here are 31 T cell receptor beta chains from one specimen sequenced in a study of shared clonotypes between healthy human individuals. Data came from immunoSEQ multiplex PCR; TCRdb stores just in-frame clones and leaves some out. This sample has more than 2,000,000 clones; over 85% occur once, and the top ten carry approximately 0.4%. The specimen sequenced was naive CD4+ T cells from PBMCs. Subset denoted: CD45RA+ positively selected. The source is a man younger than 35 in good health. Some clones in this sample may be carry-over from other donors' samples.

V and J are TRBV5-4 and TRBJ2-2, with D possibly being TRBD1 (5 bases). The CDR3 has 17 amino acids. The V gene's germline CDR1 is SGHNT and CDR2 YYREEE (reference sequence). V lost 0 bases and J 2 bases, leaving 14 bases between the germline ends. As DNA, the CDR3 is TGTGCCAGCAGCTTGGACGGACGTCAGGGAAACACCGGGGAGCTGTTTTTT. Protein: CASSLDGRQGNTGELFF.

The chain joins TRBV25-1 to TRBJ1-1; D is possibly TRBD1 (5 bases). The length of the CDR3 is 14 residues. V lost 0 bases to trimming and J lost 6 bases, with 11 bases between them. Looked up from germline, CDR1 is MGHDK and CDR2 is SYGVNS. The CDR3 DNA reads as TGTGCCAGCAGTGAATATGGGGACGACCCTGAAGCTTTCTTT. It specifies CASSEYGDDPEAFF.

This chain uses TRBV30 with TRBJ1-2; the match to TRBD1 covers 9 bases. Germline values: CDR1 GTSNPN, CDR2 SVGIG (reference sequence). V dropped 5 bases and J dropped 2; count of bases not matched to a gene: 6. This CDR3 region has 14 residues. CDR3 nucleotides: TGTGCCTGGGACCGGGACAGGGAAAACTATGGCTACACCTTC. This translates into CAWDRDRENYGYTF.

The chain employs TRBV7-3 and TRBJ2-7; 10 positions agree with TRBD2. Germline CDR1 reads SGHTA; CDR2 reads FQGTGA. There are 15 residues in the CDR3. Losses at the gene ends were 9 bases for V and 2 bases for J; bases not matched to a gene: 10. The CDR3 region is CARRLAGPPAYEQYF. The CDR3 DNA reads TGTGCCAGGCGACTAGCGGGCCCACCGGCCTACGAGCAGTACTTC.

The CDR3 spells CASSPTGGEDTQYF. The CDR3 DNA reads TGTGCCAGCAGCCCAACGGGAGGGGAGGATACGCAGTATTTT. The chain recombines TRBV28 with TRBJ2-3; 8 bases are shared with TRBD2. Germline CDR1 and CDR2: MDHEN and SYDVKM. After removal of 6 bases from V and 6 bases from J, the junction contained 8 bases not matched to a gene. There are 14 residues in the CDR3.

The chain carries TRBV5-1 and TRBJ2-2, with 11 nucleotides matching TRBD2. Germline V gene sequence: CDR1 SGHRS, CDR2 YFSETQ. The CDR3 loop spans 15 amino acids. The V and J ends lost 5 bases and 5 bases, in that order; junction bases with no gene match: 5. CDR3: CASRDLAGGTGELFF. CDR3 nucleotides: TGCGCCAGCAGGGACCTAGCGGGAGGAACCGGGGAGCTGTTTTTT.

This chain links TRBV4-1 with TRBJ2-1; D gene unclear. V was shortened by 0 bases and J by 0 bases, with 6 bases between the two germline ends. Germline V CDR1 and CDR2: MGHRA, YSYEKL. CDR3 length: 15 residues. CDR3 in amino acids: CASSQDESSYNEQFF. DNA of the CDR3: TGCGCCAGCAGCCAAGATGAGAGCTCCTACAATGAGCAGTTCTTC.

The table lists this clone with many counts. The chain is built from TRBV7-9 and TRBJ2-7; D may be TRBD1 or TRBD2 (5 bases each). CDR1 and CDR2 from the germline V gene are SEHNR and FQNEAQ (reference sequence). This CDR3 contains 15 residues. Trimming took off 1 base at V and 2 bases at J, with 12 bases between the two ends. This chain's CDR3 is CASSLGSGSTYEQYF. CDR3 bases: TGTGCCAGCAGCTTAGGGTCAGGGAGTACCTACGAGCAGTACTTC.

This chain joins TRBV5-5 and TRBJ2-5; TRBD2 might be the D (5 bases). The V gene lost 0 bases and the J gene lost 4 bases, with 16 bases spanning the gap. Germline V gives CDR1 SGHKS, CDR2 YYEKEE (reference sequence). CDR3 length: 16 residues. The CDR3: CASSLVSGVAGETQYF. The CDR3, as DNA: TGTGCCAGCAGCTTGGTTTCCGGGGTGGCAGGAGAGACCCAGTACTTC.

V is TRBV11-2 and J is TRBJ2-6, with D perhaps TRBD2 (6 bases). Germline CDR1 reads SGHAT; CDR2 reads FQNNGV. Trimming pared 3 bases from V and 1 base from J, leaving 10 bases between. This CDR3 is built from 16 residues. CDR3 region: CASSFLATSGANVLTF. The CDR3 DNA is TGTGCCAGCAGCTTTCTAGCGACTTCTGGGGCCAACGTCCTGACTTTC.

The chain uses TRBV21-1 and TRBJ2-6; the table calls TRBD1, which could not be checked here. TRBV21-1 is tagged as a pseudogene. The CDR3 spans 18 residues. The CDR3 nucleotides are TGTGCCAGCAGCCCGCAGAGACAGGGGGCGCCTGGGGCCAACGTCCTGACTTTC. This gives the protein CASSPQRQGAPGANVLTF.

This clone came up a few times. The V call is TRBV29-1, the J call TRBJ1-5; maybe TRBD1 (6 bases). This CDR3 comprises 15 residues. Trimming took off 4 bases at V and 0 bases at J, with 13 bases between the two ends. Germline CDR1 is SQVTM and CDR2 is ANQGSEA. The CDR3 protein is CSVGGTGSSNQPQHF. DNA for the CDR3: TGCAGCGTTGGCGGAACAGGGAGTAGCAATCAGCCCCAGCATTTT.

The chain uses TRBV7-3 and TRBJ1-3; TRBD1 matches at 8 bases. Trimming removed 4 bases from V and 4 bases from J; junction bases left unmatched: 3. Looked up from germline, CDR1 is SGHTA and CDR2 is FQGTGA. This CDR3 comprises 14 residues. This CDR3 reads CASSSGTGGNTIYF. CDR3 nucleotide sequence: TGTGCCAGCAGCTCCGGGACAGGAGGAAACACCATATATTTT. The full variable domain, completed using reference TRBV7-3 and TRBJ1-3, is GAGVSQTPSNKVTEKGKYVELRCDPISGHTALYWYRQSLGQGPEFLIYFQGTGAADDSGLPNDRFFAVRPEGSVSTLKIQRTERGDSAVYLCASSSGTGGNTIYFGEGSWLTVV.

The genes are TRBV28 and TRBJ2-7, with TRBD1 matching 9 bases. CDR1 and CDR2 (germline): MDHEN, SYDVKM. The CDR3 is made up of 12 amino acids. Germline trimming cut 8 bases from V and 10 bases from J; bases unmatched to any gene: 9. CDR3 nucleotide sequence: TGTGCCAGCGGGACAGGGAGGGGAAAACAGTACTTC. Amino acids: CASGTGRGKQYF.

To note about this clone: The same CDR3 arises from other DNA sequences in this sample as well. This chain links TRBV6-5 with TRBJ1-2, with 10 bases aligning to TRBD1. This CDR3 comprises 14 residues. From germline, CDR1 is MNHEY and CDR2 SVGAGI. V lost 6 bases to trimming and J lost 7 bases; unmatched junction nucleotides: 8. CDR3 amino acids: CASREPGQGFGYTF. The CDR3 bases are TGTGCCAGCAGGGAGCCGGGACAGGGGTTTGGCTACACCTTC.

The rearrangement uses TRBV27 and TRBJ1-2; D call uncertain. From germline, CDR1 is MNHEY and CDR2 SMNVEV (reference sequence). The CDR3 runs 13 residues. The V gene lost 3 bases and the J gene lost 9 bases, with 14 bases spanning the gap. The CDR3 nucleotides read TGTGCCAGCAGTTTCGGGCAGTTATATCGCTACACCTTC. Translating it yields CASSFGQLYRYTF.

The chain combines TRBV18 with TRBJ2-5; 8 bases map to TRBD1. After removal of 0 bases from V and 4 bases from J, the junction contained 7 bases not matched to a gene. CDR1 is KGHSH and CDR2 is LQKENI in the germline V gene. The CDR3 length is 16 residues. In nucleotides, the CDR3 is TGTGCCAGCTCACCACCGACTACAGGGGGTAGAGAGACCCAGTACTTC. Translation gives CASSPPTTGGRETQYF.

This rearrangement joins TRBV7-9 to TRBJ2-7, with D unresolved. Germline CDR1 reads SEHNR; CDR2 reads FQNEAQ (reference sequence). The CDR3 spans 13 residues. V gave up 5 bases and J gave up 1 base, with 9 bases separating them. The chain's CDR3 is CASSTDTSYEQYF. CDR3 sequence (DNA): TGTGCCAGCAGCACCGACACGTCCTACGAGCAGTACTTC.

The count of this clone is one. The chain couples TRBV30 to TRBJ2-7, with 10 bases matching TRBD2. V was clipped by 4 bases and J by 10 bases; unmatched bases: 13. The CDR3 extends over 14 amino acids. CDR1 is GTSNPN, CDR2 SVGIG, per germline (reference sequence). CDR3 region: CAWTSNQLAGAQYF. Here the CDR3 DNA reads TGTGCCTGGACCTCTAACCAGCTAGCGGGAGCTCAGTACTTC.

In regard to this clone: The same CDR3 is also encoded by other DNA sequences in this sample. The chain has TRBV6-5 and TRBJ2-5; TRBD2 might be the D (5 bases). Germline assignment: CDR1 MNHEY and CDR2 SVGAGI. CDR3 length: 15 amino acids. V lost 0 bases and J 2 bases, leaving 10 bases between the germline ends. The CDR3 loop reads CASSYSRTRQETQYF. The CDR3 nucleotides are TGTGCCAGCAGTTACTCGAGAACTAGACAAGAGACCCAGTACTTC.

V gene TRBV5-6 combines with J gene TRBJ2-1; weak D call: TRBD2 (5 bases). Germline V CDR1 and CDR2: SGHDT, YYEEEE. Trimming removed 4 bases at V and 9 bases at J, with 26 bases between. There are 17 residues in the CDR3. The CDR3 bases are TGTGCCAGCAGCCCCCGCCCCCCTCGGGAATCAAGCGGTGAGCAGTTCTTC. Translation: CASSPRPPRESSGEQFF.

The chain is built from TRBV6-1 and TRBJ1-5; the match to TRBD1 covers 11 bases. The length of the CDR3 is 15 residues. Germline values: CDR1 MNHNS, CDR2 SASEGT. Trimming cost V 6 bases and J 5 bases; bases outside gene matches: 6. As DNA, the CDR3 is TGTGCCAGCAGGAGGACAGGGGGCGCGTATCAGCCCCAGCATTTT. It encodes CASRRTGGAYQPQHF.

Worth noting for this clone: Different DNA sequences within this sample yield the same CDR3. The V gene is TRBV5-1, the J gene TRBJ2-3; D not certain. V dropped 5 bases and J dropped 4 bases, with 8 bases sitting between them. The CDR3 sequence is 12 residues long. Germline lookup yields CDR1 SGHRS and CDR2 YFSETQ. The CDR3 DNA reads TGCGCCAGCAGTGTTCCCCCAGATACGCAGTATTTT. Protein sequence: CASSVPPDTQYF. The full variable domain, in which reference TRBV5-1 and TRBJ2-3 provide the parts outside the CDR3, is KAGVTQTPRYLIKTRGQQVTLSCSPISGHRSVSWYQQTPGQGLQFLFEYFSETQRNKGNFPGRFSGRQFSNSRSEMNVSTLELGDSALYLCASSVPPDTQYFGPGTRLTVL.

The rearrangement joins TRBV5-1 to TRBJ2-1; 11 positions agree with TRBD2. V dropped 2 bases and J dropped 5; count of bases not matched to a gene: 6. The germline V gene encodes CDR1 SGHRS and CDR2 YFSETQ. There are 16 residues in the CDR3. CDR3: CASSFPGTSGDNEQFF. The CDR3 DNA reads as TGCGCCAGCAGCTTTCCAGGGACTAGCGGAGACAATGAGCAGTTCTTC.

J is TRBJ2-5 and V is TRBV7-2, with D perhaps matching TRBD2 (5 bases). CDR1 and CDR2 from the germline V gene are SGHTA and FQGNSA. The ends were cut back, 6 bases at V and 2 bases at J, with 7 bases in the middle. The CDR3 totals 12 residues. CDR3 DNA: TGTGCCAGCAGGCGGACTCAAGAGACCCAGTACTTC. Its translation is CASRRTQETQYF.

This clone came up a few times. The same CDR3 can be traced to other DNA sequences in this sample. The chain combines TRBV5-1 with TRBJ2-5; 8 bases are shared with TRBD1. The CDR3 covers 13 residues. V lost 3 bases and J lost 5; bases outside the gene matches: 3. In germline, CDR1 is SGHRS, CDR2 YFSETQ. The CDR3 loop is CASSSTGGETQYF. CDR3 coding DNA: TGCGCCAGCAGCTCCACAGGGGGGGAGACCCAGTACTTC.

V and J are TRBV28 and TRBJ2-3; maybe TRBD2 (6 bases). The length of the CDR3 is 14 residues. V was pared by 3 bases and J by 4 bases, with 11 bases between. Germline values: CDR1 MDHEN, CDR2 SYDVKM. The CDR3 DNA reads as TGTGCCAGCAGTTTCGCGGGACGGTCAGATACGCAGTATTTT. Translated: CASSFAGRSDTQYF.

The chain links TRBV7-6 to TRBJ2-1; 13 nucleotides agree with TRBD2. The V segment lost 0 bases and the J segment 10 bases; nucleotides outside the gene matches: 6. The CDR3 is 16 amino acids. Germline loops: CDR1 SGHVS, CDR2 FNYEAQ. The CDR3 reads CASSLAGLAGDREQFF. The CDR3 DNA sequence: TGTGCCAGCAGCTTAGCCGGACTAGCGGGAGATCGGGAGCAGTTCTTC.

With respect to this clone: Mismatch with germline at one junction end may stem from a read error. The genes are TRBV7-2 and TRBJ2-7; no reliable D call. In germline, CDR1 is SGHTA, CDR2 FQGNSA. The CDR3 has 12 amino acids. The DNA of the CDR3 is TGTGCCAGCAGCCCAGGCTCCCACGAGCAGTACTTC. It is translated as CASSPGSHEQYF.

This rearrangement joins TRBV12-5 to TRBJ2-3; 11 bases line up with TRBD2. The CDR3 extends over 18 amino acids. Unmatched junction bases numbered 13, after V lost 2 bases and J lost 6 bases. The germline gives CDR1 LGHNT, CDR2 FRNRAP. CDR3 coding DNA: TGTGCTAGTGGTTTGAAAGGGACTAGCGGCACCCTTGGGGATACGCAGTATTTT. Residues: CASGLKGTSGTLGDTQYF.

CDR3 DNA sequence: TGTGCCTGGATGCAGGTTAGGCCATTGAACACCGGGGAGCTGTTTTTT. Translation: CAWMQVRPLNTGELFF. This sequence joins TRBV30 and TRBJ2-2; D not certain. With 4 bases removed from V and 1 base from J, the gap between germline ends came to 16 bases. Germline loops: CDR1 GTSNPN, CDR2 SVGIG (reference sequence). This CDR3 region has 16 residues.